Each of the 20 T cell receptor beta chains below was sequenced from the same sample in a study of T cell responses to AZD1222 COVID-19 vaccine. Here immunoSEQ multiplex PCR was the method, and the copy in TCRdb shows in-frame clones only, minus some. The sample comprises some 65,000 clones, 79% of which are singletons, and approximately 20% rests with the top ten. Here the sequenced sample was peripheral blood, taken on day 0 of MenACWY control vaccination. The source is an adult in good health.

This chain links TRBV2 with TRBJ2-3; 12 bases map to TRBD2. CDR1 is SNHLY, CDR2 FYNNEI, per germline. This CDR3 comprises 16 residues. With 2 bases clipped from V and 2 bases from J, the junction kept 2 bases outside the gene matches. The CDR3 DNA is TGTGCCAGCAGTGAACTAGCGGGGGGGTTCACAGATACGCAGTATTTT. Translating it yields CASSELAGGFTDTQYF.

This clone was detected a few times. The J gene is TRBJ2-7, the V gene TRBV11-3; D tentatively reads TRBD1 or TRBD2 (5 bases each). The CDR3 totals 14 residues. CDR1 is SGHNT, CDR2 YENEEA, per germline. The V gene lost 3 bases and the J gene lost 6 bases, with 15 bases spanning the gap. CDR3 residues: CASSFSGSDSEQYF. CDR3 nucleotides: TGTGCCAGCAGCTTTTCAGGGTCGGACTCCGAGCAGTACTTC.

The DNA of the CDR3 is TGTGCCAGCAACCCCTGGTGTGGAAACACCATATATTTT. Protein sequence: CASNPWCGNTIYF. The V gene is TRBV21-1, the J gene TRBJ1-3. TRBV21-1 is a listed pseudogene. The CDR3 contains 13 residues.

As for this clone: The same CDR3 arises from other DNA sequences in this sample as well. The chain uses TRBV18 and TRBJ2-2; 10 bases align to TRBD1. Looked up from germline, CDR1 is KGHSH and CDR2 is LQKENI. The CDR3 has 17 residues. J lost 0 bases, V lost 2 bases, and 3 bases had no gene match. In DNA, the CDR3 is TGTGCCAGCTCACCAAGAGGACAGGGGGCGAACACCGGGGAGCTGTTTTTT. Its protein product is CASSPRGQGANTGELFF.

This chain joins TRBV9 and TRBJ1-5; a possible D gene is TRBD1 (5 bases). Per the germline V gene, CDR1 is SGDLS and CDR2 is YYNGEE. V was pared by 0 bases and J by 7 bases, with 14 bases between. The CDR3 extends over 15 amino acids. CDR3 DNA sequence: TGTGCCAGCAGCGTAGCGGGGACTACGGGGCAGCCCCAGCATTTT. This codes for CASSVAGTTGQPQHF. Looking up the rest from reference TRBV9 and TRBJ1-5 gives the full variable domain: DSGVTQTPKHLITATGQRVTLRCSPRSGDLSVYWYQQSLDQGLQFLIQYYNGEERAKGNILERFSAQQFPDLHSELNLSSLELGDSALYFCASSVAGTTGQPQHFGDGTRLSIL.

CDR3 bases: TGTGCCAGCAGTGCTACAGGGGGTTTTGCCGGGGAGCTGTTTTTT. Its protein is CASSATGGFAGELFF. The chain employs TRBV28 and TRBJ2-2, with 8 nucleotides matching TRBD1. The junction had 8 bases not matched to a gene; V was cut back by 5 bases and J by 6 bases. CDR3 length: 15 amino acids. Germline assignment: CDR1 MDHEN and CDR2 SYDVKM.

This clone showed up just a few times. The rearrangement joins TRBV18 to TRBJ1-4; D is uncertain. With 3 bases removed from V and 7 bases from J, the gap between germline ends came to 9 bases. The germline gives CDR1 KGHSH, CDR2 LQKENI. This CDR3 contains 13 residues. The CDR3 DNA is TGTGCCAGCTCACCGGTAGGAGGTGAAAAACTGTTTTTT. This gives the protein CASSPVGGEKLFF. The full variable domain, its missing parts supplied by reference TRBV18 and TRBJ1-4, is NAGVMQNPRHLVRRRGQEARLRCSPMKGHSHVYWYRQLPEEGLKFMVYLQKENIIDESGMPKERFSAEFPKEGPSILRIQQVVRGDSAAYFCASSPVGGEKLFFGSGTQLSVL.

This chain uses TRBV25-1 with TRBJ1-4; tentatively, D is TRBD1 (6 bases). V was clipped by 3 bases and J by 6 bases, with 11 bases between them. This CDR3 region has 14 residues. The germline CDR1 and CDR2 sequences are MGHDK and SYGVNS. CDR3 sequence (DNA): TGTGCCAGCAGTGACCGGGACACCCATGAAAAACTGTTTTTT. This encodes CASSDRDTHEKLFF.

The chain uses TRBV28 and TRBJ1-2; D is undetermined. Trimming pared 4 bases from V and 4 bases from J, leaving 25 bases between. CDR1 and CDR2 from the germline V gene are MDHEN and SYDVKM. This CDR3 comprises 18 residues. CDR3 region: CASSSYSRLAGAVYGYTF. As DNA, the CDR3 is TGTGCCAGCAGTTCCTACTCCCGCCTTGCAGGAGCAGTCTATGGCTACACCTTC.

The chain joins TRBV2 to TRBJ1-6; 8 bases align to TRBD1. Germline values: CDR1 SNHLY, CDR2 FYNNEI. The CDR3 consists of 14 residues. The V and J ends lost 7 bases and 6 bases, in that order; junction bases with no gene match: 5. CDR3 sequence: CASTGDRSNSPLHF. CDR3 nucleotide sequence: TGTGCCAGCACTGGGGACAGGAGTAATTCACCCCTCCACTTT.

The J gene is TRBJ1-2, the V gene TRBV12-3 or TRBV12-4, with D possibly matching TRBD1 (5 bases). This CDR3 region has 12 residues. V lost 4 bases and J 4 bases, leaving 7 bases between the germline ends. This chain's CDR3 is CASSWGPYGYTF. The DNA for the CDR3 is TGTGCCAGCAGTTGGGGACCCTATGGCTACACCTTC.

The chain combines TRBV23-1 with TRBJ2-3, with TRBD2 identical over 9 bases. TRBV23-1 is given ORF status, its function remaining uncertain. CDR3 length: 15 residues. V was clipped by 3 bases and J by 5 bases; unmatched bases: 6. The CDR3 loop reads CASSQSSGGKDTQYF. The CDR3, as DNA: TGCGCCAGCAGTCAGTCGAGCGGGGGGAAAGATACGCAGTATTTT.

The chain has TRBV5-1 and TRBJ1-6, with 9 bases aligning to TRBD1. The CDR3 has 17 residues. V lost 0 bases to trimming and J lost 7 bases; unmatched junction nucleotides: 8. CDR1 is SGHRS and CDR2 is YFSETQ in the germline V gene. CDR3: CASSLVGTGNGNSPLHF. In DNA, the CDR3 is TGCGCCAGCAGCTTGGTGGGGACAGGGAACGGAAATTCACCCCTCCACTTT.

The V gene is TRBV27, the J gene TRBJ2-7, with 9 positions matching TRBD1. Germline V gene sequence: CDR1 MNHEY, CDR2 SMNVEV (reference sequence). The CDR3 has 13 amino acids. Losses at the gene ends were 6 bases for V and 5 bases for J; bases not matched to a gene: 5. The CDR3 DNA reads TGTGCCAGCAGCTCCACAGGGGGCCACGAGCAGTACTTC. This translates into CASSSTGGHEQYF.

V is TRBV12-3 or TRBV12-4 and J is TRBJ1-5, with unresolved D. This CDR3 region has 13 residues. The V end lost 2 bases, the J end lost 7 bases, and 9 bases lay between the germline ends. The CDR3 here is CASSLSPTQPQHF. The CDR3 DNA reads TGTGCCAGCAGTTTAAGCCCGACACAGCCCCAGCATTTT.

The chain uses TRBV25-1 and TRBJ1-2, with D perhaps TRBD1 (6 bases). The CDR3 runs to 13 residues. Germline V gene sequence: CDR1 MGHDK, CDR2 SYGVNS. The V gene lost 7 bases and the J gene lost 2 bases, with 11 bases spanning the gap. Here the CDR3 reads CASTPGGNYGYTF. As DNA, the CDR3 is TGTGCCAGCACCCCGGGGGGCAACTATGGCTACACCTTC.

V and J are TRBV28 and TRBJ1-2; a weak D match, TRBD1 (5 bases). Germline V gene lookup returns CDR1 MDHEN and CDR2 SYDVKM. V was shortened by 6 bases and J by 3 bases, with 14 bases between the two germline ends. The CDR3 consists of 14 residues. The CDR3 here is CASSQSIRDYGYTF. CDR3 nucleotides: TGTGCCAGCAGCCAATCAATCAGGGACTATGGCTACACCTTC.

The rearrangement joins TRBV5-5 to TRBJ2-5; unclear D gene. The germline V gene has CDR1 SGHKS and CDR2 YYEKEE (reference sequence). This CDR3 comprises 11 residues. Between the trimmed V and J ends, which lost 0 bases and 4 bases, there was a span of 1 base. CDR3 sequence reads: CASSLVETQYF. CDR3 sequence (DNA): TGTGCCAGCAGCTTGGTAGAGACCCAGTACTTC.

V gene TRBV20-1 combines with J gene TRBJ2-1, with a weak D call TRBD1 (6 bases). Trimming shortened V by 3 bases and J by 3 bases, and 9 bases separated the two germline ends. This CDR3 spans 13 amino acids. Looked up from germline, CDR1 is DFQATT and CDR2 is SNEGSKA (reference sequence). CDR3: CSASQGYYNEQFF. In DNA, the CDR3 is TGCAGTGCTAGTCAGGGGTACTACAATGAGCAGTTCTTC.

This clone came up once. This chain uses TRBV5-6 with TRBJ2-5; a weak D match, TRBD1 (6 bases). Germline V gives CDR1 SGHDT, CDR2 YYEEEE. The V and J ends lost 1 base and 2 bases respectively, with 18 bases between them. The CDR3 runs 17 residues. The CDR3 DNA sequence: TGTGCCAGCAGCTTGTTCGAGAGACAGGCAACTCAAGAGACCCAGTACTTC. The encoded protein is CASSLFERQATQETQYF.